This T cell receptor beta chain was captured in a study of cytomegalovirus exposure and HLA in healthy donors. Generated by immunoSEQ multiplex PCR, the TCRdb table keeps only in-frame clones and is missing some. The table lists about 220,000 clones, about 86% of them singletons. Points on this clone: Antigen: not known.

Study-wide points: While the bulk of TCR sequences proved rare, some public TCRs turned up in many donors. The study designated 150 or so TCR beta chains cytomegalovirus-associated. Later, an analysis found that TCR clusters from the first cohort tended to co-occur in the roughly 110 validation repertoires.

The CDR3 contains 16 residues. In germline, CDR1 is MDHEN, CDR2 SYDVKM. Trimming took 5 bases from V and 4 from J, leaving 18 bases between them. The receptor was isolated from a woman aged 18 to 35 in good health and CMV-seronegative. The sequenced sample consisted of PBMCs. This chain connects TRBV28 to TRBJ1-3; weak D call: TRBD1 (5 bases). CDR3 residues: CASSPPLGAVGNTIYF. In DNA, the CDR3 is TGTGCCAGCAGTCCCCCCCTAGGGGCGGTCGGAAACACCATATATTTT.